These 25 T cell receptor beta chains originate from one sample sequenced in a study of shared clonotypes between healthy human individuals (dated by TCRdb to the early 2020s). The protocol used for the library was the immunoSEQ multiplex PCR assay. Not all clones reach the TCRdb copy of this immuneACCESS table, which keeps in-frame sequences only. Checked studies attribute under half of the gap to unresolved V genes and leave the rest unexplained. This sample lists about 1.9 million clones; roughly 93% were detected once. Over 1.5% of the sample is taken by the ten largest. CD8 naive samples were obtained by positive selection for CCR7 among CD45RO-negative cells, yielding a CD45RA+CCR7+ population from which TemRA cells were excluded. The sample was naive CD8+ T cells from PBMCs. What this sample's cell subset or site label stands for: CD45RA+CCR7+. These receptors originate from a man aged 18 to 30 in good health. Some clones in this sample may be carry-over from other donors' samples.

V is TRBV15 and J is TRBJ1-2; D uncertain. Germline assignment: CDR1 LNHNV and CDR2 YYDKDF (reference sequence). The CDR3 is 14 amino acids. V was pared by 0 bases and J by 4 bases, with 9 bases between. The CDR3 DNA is TGTGCCACCAGCAGAGATGGAGGAATCTATGGCTACACCTTC. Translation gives CATSRDGGIYGYTF.

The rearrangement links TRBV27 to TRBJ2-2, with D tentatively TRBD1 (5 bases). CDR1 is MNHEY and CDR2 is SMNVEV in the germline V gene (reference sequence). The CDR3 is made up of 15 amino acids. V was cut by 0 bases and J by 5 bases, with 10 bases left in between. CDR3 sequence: CASSLSSAGTGELFF. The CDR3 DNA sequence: TGTGCCAGCAGTTTATCGTCGGCAGGGACCGGGGAGCTGTTTTTT.

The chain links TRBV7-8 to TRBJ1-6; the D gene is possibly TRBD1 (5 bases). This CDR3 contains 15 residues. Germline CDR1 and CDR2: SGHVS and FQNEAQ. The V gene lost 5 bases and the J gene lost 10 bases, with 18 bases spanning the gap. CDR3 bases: TGTGCCAGCAGCCGCCGAGGAGGGGAGGACTCACCCCTCCACTTT. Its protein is CASSRRGGEDSPLHF. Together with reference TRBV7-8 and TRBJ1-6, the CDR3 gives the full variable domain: GAGVSQSPRYKVAKRGQDVALRCDPISGHVSLFWYQQALGQGPEFLTYFQNEAQLDKSGLPSDRFFAERPEGSVSTLKIQRTQQEDSAVYLCASSRRGGEDSPLHFGNGTRLTVT.

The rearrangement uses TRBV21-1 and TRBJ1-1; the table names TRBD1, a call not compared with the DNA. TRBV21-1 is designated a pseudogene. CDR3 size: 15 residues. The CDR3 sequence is CASSSSRTGDTEAFF. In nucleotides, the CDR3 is TGTGCCAGCAGCTCTTCTAGGACAGGGGATACTGAAGCTTTCTTT.

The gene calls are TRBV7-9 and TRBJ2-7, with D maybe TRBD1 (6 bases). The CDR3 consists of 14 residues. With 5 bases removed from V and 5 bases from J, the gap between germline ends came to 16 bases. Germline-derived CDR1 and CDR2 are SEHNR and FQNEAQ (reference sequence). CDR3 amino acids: CASSPDRRANEQYF. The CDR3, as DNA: TGTGCCAGCAGCCCCGACAGGCGGGCTAACGAGCAGTACTTC.

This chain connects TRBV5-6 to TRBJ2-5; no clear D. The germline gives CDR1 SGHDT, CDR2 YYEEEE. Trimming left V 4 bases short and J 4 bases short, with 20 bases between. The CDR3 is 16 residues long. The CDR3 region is CASSLPSVGVGETQYF. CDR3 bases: TGTGCCAGCAGCCTACCTTCAGTTGGGGTCGGAGAGACCCAGTACTTC. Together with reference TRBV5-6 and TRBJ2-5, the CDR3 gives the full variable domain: DAGVTQSPTHLIKTRGQQVTLRCSPKSGHDTVSWYQQALGQGPQFIFQYYEEEERQRGNFPDRFSGHQFPNYSSELNVNALLLGDSALYLCASSLPSVGVGETQYFGPGTRLLVL.

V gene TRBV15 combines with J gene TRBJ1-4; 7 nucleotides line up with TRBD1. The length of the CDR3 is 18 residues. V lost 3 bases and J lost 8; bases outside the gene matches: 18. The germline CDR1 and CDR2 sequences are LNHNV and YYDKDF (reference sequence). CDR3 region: CATSSVPPPTGSGEKLFF. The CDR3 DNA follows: TGTGCCACCAGCAGCGTCCCGCCTCCGACAGGGAGTGGCGAAAAACTGTTTTTT.

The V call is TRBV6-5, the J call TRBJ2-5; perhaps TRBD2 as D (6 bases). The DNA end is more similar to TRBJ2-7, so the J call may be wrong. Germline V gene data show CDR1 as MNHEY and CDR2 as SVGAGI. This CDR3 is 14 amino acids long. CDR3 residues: CASSPVGGSYEQYF. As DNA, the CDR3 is TGTGCCAGCAGCCCGGTCGGGGGCTCCTACGAGCAGTACTTC.

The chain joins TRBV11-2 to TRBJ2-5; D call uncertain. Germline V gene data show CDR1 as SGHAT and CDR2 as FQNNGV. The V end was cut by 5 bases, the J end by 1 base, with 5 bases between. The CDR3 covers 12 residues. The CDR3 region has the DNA TGTGCCAGCAGCCGGATCCAAGAGACCCAGTACTTC. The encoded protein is CASSRIQETQYF.

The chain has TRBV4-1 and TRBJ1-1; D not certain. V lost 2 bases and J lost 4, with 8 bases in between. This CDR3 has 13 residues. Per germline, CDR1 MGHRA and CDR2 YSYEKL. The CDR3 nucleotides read TGCGCCAGCAGCCAATCAGTGGGCACTGAAGCTTTCTTT. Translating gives CASSQSVGTEAFF.

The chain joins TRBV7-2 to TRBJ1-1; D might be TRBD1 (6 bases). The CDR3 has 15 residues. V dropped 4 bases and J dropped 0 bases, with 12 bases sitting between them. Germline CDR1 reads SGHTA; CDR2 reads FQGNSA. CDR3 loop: CASSSRDTMNTEAFF. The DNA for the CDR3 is TGTGCCAGCAGCTCCCGGGACACCATGAACACTGAAGCTTTCTTT.

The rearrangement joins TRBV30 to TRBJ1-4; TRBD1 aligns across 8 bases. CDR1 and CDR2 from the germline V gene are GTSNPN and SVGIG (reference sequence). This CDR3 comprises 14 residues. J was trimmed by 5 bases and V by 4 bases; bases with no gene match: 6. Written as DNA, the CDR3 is TGTGCCTGGAATTCAGGGGGCGGGAATGAAAAACTGTTTTTT. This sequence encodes CAWNSGGGNEKLFF.

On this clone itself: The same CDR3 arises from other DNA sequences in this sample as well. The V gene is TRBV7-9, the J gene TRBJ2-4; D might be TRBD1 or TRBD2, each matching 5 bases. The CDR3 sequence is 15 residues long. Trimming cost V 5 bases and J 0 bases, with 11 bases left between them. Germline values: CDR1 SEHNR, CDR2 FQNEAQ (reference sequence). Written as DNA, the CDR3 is TGTGCCAGCAGCCCCGAGGGGCTAGCCAAAAACATTCAGTACTTC. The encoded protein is CASSPEGLAKNIQYF.

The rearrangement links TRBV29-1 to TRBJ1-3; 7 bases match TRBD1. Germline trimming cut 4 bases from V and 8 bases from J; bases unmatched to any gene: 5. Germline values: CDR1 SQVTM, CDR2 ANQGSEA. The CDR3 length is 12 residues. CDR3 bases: TGCAGCGTTGGACAGGGCTTGGACACCATATATTTT. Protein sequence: CSVGQGLDTIYF.

The CDR3 reads CSVDLGAEDDSDGYTF. The CDR3 DNA follows: TGCAGCGTTGATTTGGGGGCGGAGGACGACTCTGATGGCTACACCTTC. The chain employs TRBV29-1 and TRBJ1-2; D might be TRBD1 (6 bases). Germline V lookup: CDR1 SQVTM, CDR2 ANQGSEA. CDR3 length: 16 amino acids. V lost 3 bases to trimming and J lost 6 bases, with 23 bases between them. The variable domain in full, completed from reference TRBV29-1 and TRBJ1-2, reads SAVISQKPSRDICQRGTSLTIQCQVDSQVTMMFWYRQQPGQSLTLIATANQGSEATYESGFVIDKFPISRPNLTFSTLTVSNMSPEDSSIYLCSVDLGAEDDSDGYTFGSGTRLTVV.

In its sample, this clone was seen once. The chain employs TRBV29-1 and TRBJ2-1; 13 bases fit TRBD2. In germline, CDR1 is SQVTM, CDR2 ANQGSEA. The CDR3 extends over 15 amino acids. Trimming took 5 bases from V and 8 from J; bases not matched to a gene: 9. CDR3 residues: CSVLGRTSGSHEQFF. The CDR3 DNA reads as TGCAGCGTTTTGGGTAGGACTAGCGGGAGCCATGAGCAGTTCTTC.

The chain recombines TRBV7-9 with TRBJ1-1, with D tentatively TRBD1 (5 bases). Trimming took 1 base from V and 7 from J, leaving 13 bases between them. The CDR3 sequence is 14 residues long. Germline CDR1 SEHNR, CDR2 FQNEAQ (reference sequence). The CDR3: CASSLGVGAFEAFF. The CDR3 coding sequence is TGTGCCAGCAGCTTAGGGGTTGGGGCATTTGAAGCTTTCTTT.

The CDR3 loop is CASSSGLIAANEQFF. Here the CDR3 DNA reads TGTGCCAGCAGCTCGGGGTTGATAGCTGCAAATGAGCAGTTCTTC. The chain joins TRBV7-3 to TRBJ2-1, with D possibly matching TRBD2 (5 bases). This CDR3 is built from 15 residues. Germline V CDR1 and CDR2: SGHTA, FQGTGA. With 4 bases removed from V and 7 bases from J, the gap between germline ends came to 17 bases.

The CDR3 spells CASSPTSSGQQETQYF. The CDR3 DNA reads as TGTGCCAGCAGTCCAACCTCTTCGGGACAGCAAGAGACCCAGTACTTC. This chain joins TRBV27 and TRBJ2-5; TRBD1 matches at 7 bases. Germline CDR1 reads MNHEY; CDR2 reads SMNVEV (reference sequence). Losses at the gene ends were 5 bases for V and 2 bases for J; bases not matched to a gene: 11. This CDR3 has 16 amino acids.

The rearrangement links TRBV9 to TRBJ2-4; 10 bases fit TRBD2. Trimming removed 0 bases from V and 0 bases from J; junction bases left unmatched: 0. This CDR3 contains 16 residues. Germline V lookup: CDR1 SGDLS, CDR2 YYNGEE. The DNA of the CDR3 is TGTGCCAGCAGCGTAGTAGCGGGAGGAGCCAAAAACATTCAGTACTTC. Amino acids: CASSVVAGGAKNIQYF.

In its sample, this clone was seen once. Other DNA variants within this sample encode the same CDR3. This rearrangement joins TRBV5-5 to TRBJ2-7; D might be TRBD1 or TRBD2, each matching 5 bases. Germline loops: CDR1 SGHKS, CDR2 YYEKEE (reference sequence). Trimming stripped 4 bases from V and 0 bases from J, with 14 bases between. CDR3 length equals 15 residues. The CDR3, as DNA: TGTGCCAGCAGCCGAGGGGCCGCGAGCTCCTACGAGCAGTACTTC. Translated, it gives CASSRGAASSYEQYF. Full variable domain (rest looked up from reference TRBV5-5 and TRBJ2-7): DAGVTQSPTHLIKTRGQQVTLRCSPISGHKSVSWYQQVLGQGPQFIFQYYEKEERGRGNFPDRFSARQFPNYSSELNVNALLLGDSALYLCASSRGAASSYEQYFGPGTRLTVT.

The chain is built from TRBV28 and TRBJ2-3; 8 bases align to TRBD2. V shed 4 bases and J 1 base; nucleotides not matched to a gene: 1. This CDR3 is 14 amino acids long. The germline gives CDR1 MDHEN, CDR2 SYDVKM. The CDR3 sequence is CASSSREGTDTQYF. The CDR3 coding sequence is TGTGCCAGCAGTTCGCGGGAGGGCACAGATACGCAGTATTTT. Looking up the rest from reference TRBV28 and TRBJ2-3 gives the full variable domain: DVKVTQSSRYLVKRTGEKVFLECVQDMDHENMFWYRQDPGLGLRLIYFSYDVKMKEKGDIPEGYSVSREKKERFSLILESASTNQTSMYLCASSSREGTDTQYFGPGTRLTVL.

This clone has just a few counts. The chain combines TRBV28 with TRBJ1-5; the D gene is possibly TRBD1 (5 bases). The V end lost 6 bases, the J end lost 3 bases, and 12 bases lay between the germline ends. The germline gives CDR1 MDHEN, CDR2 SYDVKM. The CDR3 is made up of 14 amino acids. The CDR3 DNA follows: TGTGCCAGCAGCAATTCAGGGTCCAATCAGCCCCAGCATTTT. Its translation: CASSNSGSNQPQHF.

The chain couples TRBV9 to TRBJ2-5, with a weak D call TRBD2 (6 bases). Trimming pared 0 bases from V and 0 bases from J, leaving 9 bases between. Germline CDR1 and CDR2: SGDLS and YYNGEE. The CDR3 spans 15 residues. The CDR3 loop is CASSVAGAYQETQYF. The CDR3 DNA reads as TGTGCCAGCAGCGTAGCGGGAGCATACCAAGAGACCCAGTACTTC.

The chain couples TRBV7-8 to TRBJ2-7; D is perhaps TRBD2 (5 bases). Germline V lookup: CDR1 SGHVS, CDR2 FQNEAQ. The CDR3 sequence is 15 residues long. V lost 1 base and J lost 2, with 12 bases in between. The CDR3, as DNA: TGTGCCAGCAGCTTAGTGAGAGGGAACCCCTACGAGCAGTACTTC. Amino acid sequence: CASSLVRGNPYEQYF.